The 26 T cell receptor beta chains presented below share a single source sample, sequenced in a study of blood T cell repertoires in COVID-19. Measured with immunoSEQ multiplex PCR; TCRdb has only the in-frame clones, and not every one. The profile shows 200,000 to 250,000 clones, approximately 81% of them singletons. The sample consisted of peripheral blood. The receptors derive from a woman of 80 years or more with active or convalescent COVID-19.

The V call is TRBV6-5, the J call TRBJ1-1; TRBD1 might be the D (6 bases). Germline CDR1 and CDR2: MNHEY and SVGAGI. The germline V and J ends were trimmed by 8 bases and 7 bases, with 8 bases remaining between them. The CDR3 length is 10 residues. CDR3 sequence (DNA): TGTGCCAGCTGGGGGCTTGAAGCTTTCTTT. This sequence encodes CASWGLEAFF.

V is TRBV13 and J is TRBJ1-1, with 8 bases matching TRBD1. Germline V gene lookup returns CDR1 PRHDT and CDR2 FYEKMQ (reference sequence). The CDR3 loop spans 15 amino acids. The V gene end was trimmed by 3 bases and the J gene end by 2 bases; junction bases not matched to a gene: 5. The CDR3 nucleotides are TGTGCCAGCAGCTTCCGAGGACAGGGTAACACTGAAGCTTTCTTT. Translated: CASSFRGQGNTEAFF. Drawing the rest from reference TRBV13 and TRBJ1-1, the complete variable domain is AAGVIQSPRHLIKEKRETATLKCYPIPRHDTVYWYQQGPGQDPQFLISFYEKMQSDKGSIPDRFSAQQFSDYHSELNMSSLELGDSALYFCASSFRGQGNTEAFFGQGTRLTVV.

This sequence joins TRBV6-5 and TRBJ1-5; D is uncertain. This CDR3 has 14 amino acids. The germline gives CDR1 MNHEY, CDR2 SVGAGI. The ends were cut back, 2 bases at V and 4 bases at J, with 9 bases in the middle. The CDR3 region is CASSYRAGNQPQHF. Here the CDR3 DNA reads TGTGCCAGCAGTTACAGGGCGGGGAATCAGCCCCAGCATTTT.

This clone was found a few times. V and J are TRBV6-5 and TRBJ2-7; possible D gene TRBD1, 6 bases. V lost 2 bases, J lost 3 bases, and 11 bases lay in between. The CDR3 sequence is 14 residues long. The germline V gene encodes CDR1 MNHEY and CDR2 SVGAGI. CDR3 protein: CASSYGQRFYEQYF. The CDR3 DNA follows: TGTGCCAGCAGTTACGGACAGAGATTCTACGAGCAGTACTTC.

This clone was seen a few times. The chain joins TRBV6-6 to TRBJ2-7, with D possibly TRBD2 on 5 matching bases. Per the germline V gene, CDR1 is MNHNY and CDR2 is SVGAGI (reference sequence). This CDR3 is built from 16 residues. Between the trimmed V and J ends, which lost 2 bases and 0 bases, there was a span of 14 bases. The CDR3 DNA is TGTGCCAGCAGTTACAGCGGAGGAGACTTCTCCTACGAGCAGTACTTC. It encodes CASSYSGGDFSYEQYF.

This rearrangement joins TRBV6-5 to TRBJ1-2, with TRBD1 as a possible D gene (6 bases). The CDR3 has 15 residues. Trimming pared 2 bases from V and 4 bases from J, leaving 14 bases between. Germline V gives CDR1 MNHEY, CDR2 SVGAGI. This CDR3 reads CASSYRIDRSYGYTF. The DNA of the CDR3 is TGTGCCAGCAGTTACAGAATCGACAGGTCCTATGGCTACACCTTC.

There are a few counts of this clone. The chain joins TRBV3-1 (or the pseudogene TRBV3-2) to TRBJ2-1; TRBD2 agrees at 7 bases. The CDR3 is 16 residues long. Germline lookup yields CDR1 LGHDT and CDR2 YNNKEL (reference sequence). V dropped 4 bases and J dropped 5; count of bases not matched to a gene: 11. The DNA of the CDR3 is TGTGCCAGCAGCCCCCTCGCGGGAGTTCTCCACAATGAGCAGTTCTTC. Translated: CASSPLAGVLHNEQFF.

This clone came up a few times. The chain combines TRBV7-2 with TRBJ1-2; D remains ambiguous. Germline CDR1 and CDR2: SGHTA and FQGNSA. V shed 5 bases and J shed 4 bases, with 14 bases lying between them. The CDR3 consists of 14 residues. DNA for the CDR3: TGTGCCAGCAGCCCCACCCCTCGGAGCTATGGCTACACCTTC. Translating gives CASSPTPRSYGYTF.

The V gene is TRBV5-1, the J gene TRBJ2-5; no definite D call. This CDR3 comprises 12 residues. V was shortened by 0 bases and J by 5 bases, with 5 bases between the two germline ends. CDR1 and CDR2 (germline): SGHRS, YFSETQ. CDR3 region: CASSLAGETQYF. Here the CDR3 DNA reads TGCGCCAGCAGCTTGGCCGGGGAGACCCAGTACTTC. The full variable domain, with the rest looked up from reference TRBV5-1 and TRBJ2-5, is KAGVTQTPRYLIKTRGQQVTLSCSPISGHRSVSWYQQTPGQGLQFLFEYFSETQRNKGNFPGRFSGRQFSNSRSEMNVSTLELGDSALYLCASSLAGETQYFGPGTRLLVL.

V gene TRBV9 combines with J gene TRBJ2-5; a weak D match, TRBD1 (5 bases). Germline CDR1 reads SGDLS; CDR2 reads YYNGEE. The CDR3 has 13 amino acids. Trimming shortened V by 5 bases and J by 8 bases, and 16 bases separated the two germline ends. In nucleotides, the CDR3 is TGTGCCAGCAGTTCTACTCCCAGGGAAACCCAGTACTTC. Translated: CASSSTPRETQYF.

V usage is TRBV9 and J usage is TRBJ1-2; a weak D match, TRBD1 (6 bases). This CDR3 contains 13 residues. Per the germline V gene, CDR1 is SGDLS and CDR2 is YYNGEE. V was shortened by 2 bases and J by 3 bases, with 8 bases between the two germline ends. The CDR3 protein is CASSVDRDYGYTF. In nucleotides, the CDR3 is TGTGCCAGCAGCGTGGACAGAGACTATGGCTACACCTTC. Complete variable domain (other parts from reference TRBV9 and TRBJ1-2): DSGVTQTPKHLITATGQRVTLRCSPRSGDLSVYWYQQSLDQGLQFLIQYYNGEERAKGNILERFSAQQFPDLHSELNLSSLELGDSALYFCASSVDRDYGYTFGSGTRLTVV.

The chain has TRBV7-9 and TRBJ2-4; maybe TRBD1 (6 bases). Trimming removed 6 bases from V and 3 bases from J, with 12 bases in between. Germline CDR1 reads SEHNR; CDR2 reads FQNEAQ (reference sequence). The CDR3 is made up of 14 amino acids. The CDR3 nucleotides read TGTGCCAGCAGACTGGAAGGGGGCAAAAACATTCAGTACTTC. The encoded protein is CASRLEGGKNIQYF.

This clone appeared many times. The rearrangement uses TRBV4-1 and TRBJ1-6, with TRBD1 matching 7 bases. CDR3 length equals 16 residues. Per germline, CDR1 MGHRA and CDR2 YSYEKL. V lost 4 bases, J lost 8 bases, and 11 bases stayed unmatched. The CDR3 nucleotides read TGCGCCAGCAGCCGAAACAATCAGGGGGAATATTCACCCCTCCACTTT. Protein: CASSRNNQGEYSPLHF.

This chain joins TRBV7-6 and TRBJ2-1, with 12 nucleotides matching TRBD2. The CDR3 runs to 16 residues. Germline CDR1 reads SGHVS; CDR2 reads FNYEAQ. Germline trimming cut 9 bases from V and 12 bases from J; bases unmatched to any gene: 18. The CDR3 here is CASSRGLAGGISGQFF. DNA of the CDR3: TGTGCCAGTTCCAGGGGTCTAGCGGGAGGGATCTCGGGGCAGTTCTTC.

This chain uses TRBV15 with TRBJ2-2; TRBD1 matches 9 bases. Germline V gene lookup returns CDR1 LNHNV and CDR2 YYDKDF (reference sequence). V was pared by 1 base and J by 11 bases, with 11 bases of the junction left unmatched. The CDR3 is 16 residues long. The CDR3 sequence: CATSRGGEQGARELFF. The CDR3 DNA follows: TGTGCCACCAGCAGAGGGGGAGAACAGGGGGCCCGTGAGCTGTTTTTT.

The chain carries TRBV7-2 and TRBJ2-7, with TRBD1 identical over 12 bases. J lost 4 bases, V lost 4 bases, and 5 bases had no gene match. Looked up from germline, CDR1 is SGHTA and CDR2 is FQGNSA. CDR3 size: 15 residues. The CDR3 nucleotides are TGTGCCAGCAGCTCCTGGGACAGGGGGCTGTACGAGCAGTACTTC. Translation gives CASSSWDRGLYEQYF.

The table lists this clone with a count of one. The genes are TRBV4-1 and TRBJ2-3; the match to TRBD1 covers 9 bases. The CDR3 length is 20 residues. Germline assignment: CDR1 MGHRA and CDR2 YSYEKL. Germline trimming cut 0 bases from V and 5 bases from J; bases unmatched to any gene: 18. CDR3 coding DNA: TGCGCCAGCAGCCAAGATACCCTTAATGCGGGACAGGGAATCGAAGATACGCAGTATTTT. This sequence encodes CASSQDTLNAGQGIEDTQYF.

J is TRBJ2-5 and V is TRBV29-1; 12 nucleotides line up with TRBD2. Per the germline V gene, CDR1 is SQVTM and CDR2 is ANQGSEA. The CDR3 extends over 12 amino acids. The V and J ends lost 7 bases and 5 bases, in that order; junction bases with no gene match: 2. CDR3 protein: CSAGTSGETQYF. CDR3 nucleotide sequence: TGCAGCGCAGGGACTAGCGGGGAGACCCAGTACTTC.

This clone was picked up one time. The genes are TRBV9 and TRBJ2-3; 10 nucleotides match TRBD2. CDR1 and CDR2 (germline): SGDLS, YYNGEE. V lost 0 bases, J lost 5 bases, and 3 bases stayed unmatched. The CDR3 is made up of 15 amino acids. The CDR3 loop is CASSVVASGGDTQYF. CDR3 nucleotide sequence: TGTGCCAGCAGCGTAGTGGCTAGCGGGGGAGATACGCAGTATTTT.

Of note for this clone: In the same sample, other DNA sequences code for this CDR3. The CDR3 region has the DNA TGTGCCAGCAGCGCCCGGGACAGGGATGGCTACACCTTC. Protein sequence: CASSARDRDGYTF. The rearrangement uses TRBV9 and TRBJ1-2, with TRBD1 matching 9 bases. This CDR3 contains 13 residues. Germline CDR1 is SGDLS and CDR2 is YYNGEE. The V and J ends lost 3 bases and 6 bases, in that order; junction bases with no gene match: 3. Complete variable domain (other parts from reference TRBV9 and TRBJ1-2): DSGVTQTPKHLITATGQRVTLRCSPRSGDLSVYWYQQSLDQGLQFLIQYYNGEERAKGNILERFSAQQFPDLHSELNLSSLELGDSALYFCASSARDRDGYTFGSGTRLTVV.

This clone has only one observation. V is TRBV11-3 and J is TRBJ2-1; D might be TRBD1 (6 bases). Between the trimmed V and J ends, which lost 5 bases and 3 bases, there was a span of 20 bases. The CDR3 is 17 amino acids. Per germline, CDR1 SGHNT and CDR2 YENEEA. DNA for the CDR3: TGTGCCAGCAGCCGTTCTTGGGGGCCAATGGTCTACAATGAGCAGTTCTTC. This gives the protein CASSRSWGPMVYNEQFF. The variable domain in full, completed from reference TRBV11-3 and TRBJ2-1, reads EAGVVQSPRYKIIEKKQPVAFWCNPISGHNTLYWYLQNLGQGPELLIRYENEEAVDDSQLPKDRFSAERLKGVDSTLKIQPAELGDSAVYLCASSRSWGPMVYNEQFFGPGTRLTVL.

The V and J genes are TRBV5-6 and TRBJ2-2, with 7 bases aligning to TRBD1. This CDR3 spans 15 amino acids. Germline assignment: CDR1 SGHDT and CDR2 YYEEEE. The V gene end was trimmed by 1 base and the J gene end by 4 bases; junction bases not matched to a gene: 4. The CDR3 nucleotides are TGTGCCAGCAGCTTGACAGGGGATGTCACCGGGGAGCTGTTTTTT. Translation gives CASSLTGDVTGELFF.

The chain has TRBV10-3 and TRBJ2-1, with D possibly being TRBD2 (5 bases). With 3 bases removed from V and 4 bases from J, the gap between germline ends came to 13 bases. The V gene's germline CDR1 is ENHRY and CDR2 SYGVKD. The CDR3 extends over 15 amino acids. This chain's CDR3 is CAISDGELAYNEQFF. As DNA, the CDR3 is TGTGCCATCAGTGATGGGGAGTTGGCTTACAATGAGCAGTTCTTC.

The chain combines TRBV3-1 (or the pseudogene TRBV3-2) with TRBJ2-5, with unresolved D. The CDR3 has 12 residues. Trimming pared 2 bases from V and 5 bases from J, leaving 6 bases between. Germline V gene lookup returns CDR1 LGHDT and CDR2 YNNKEL (reference sequence). The CDR3 loop reads CASSQSPETQYF. DNA of the CDR3: TGTGCCAGCAGCCAAAGCCCGGAGACCCAGTACTTC.

V usage is TRBV7-9 and J usage is TRBJ1-1, with 8 bases identical to TRBD1. Per the germline V gene, CDR1 is SEHNR and CDR2 is FQNEAQ (reference sequence). The CDR3 runs to 14 residues. V lost 5 bases to trimming and J lost 6 bases; unmatched junction nucleotides: 8. The CDR3 is CASSPLGQGPEAFF. CDR3 nucleotides: TGTGCCAGCAGCCCTCTTGGACAGGGCCCTGAAGCTTTCTTT.

The rearrangement joins TRBV7-9 to TRBJ2-1, with D tentatively TRBD1 (5 bases). Germline CDR1 and CDR2: SEHNR and FQNEAQ (reference sequence). The V end lost 0 bases, the J end lost 1 base, and 13 bases lay between the germline ends. CDR3 length: 17 amino acids. The CDR3 DNA reads TGTGCCAGCAGCTTAGCGCAGCAGGGTCCTTCCTACAATGAGCAGTTCTTC. Protein product: CASSLAQQGPSYNEQFF. Filled out from reference TRBV7-9 and TRBJ2-1, the complete variable domain reads DTGVSQNPRHKITKRGQNVTFRCDPISEHNRLYWYRQTLGQGPEFLTYFQNEAQLEKSRLLSDRFSAERPKGSFSTLEIQRTEQGDSAMYLCASSLAQQGPSYNEQFFGPGTRLTVL.